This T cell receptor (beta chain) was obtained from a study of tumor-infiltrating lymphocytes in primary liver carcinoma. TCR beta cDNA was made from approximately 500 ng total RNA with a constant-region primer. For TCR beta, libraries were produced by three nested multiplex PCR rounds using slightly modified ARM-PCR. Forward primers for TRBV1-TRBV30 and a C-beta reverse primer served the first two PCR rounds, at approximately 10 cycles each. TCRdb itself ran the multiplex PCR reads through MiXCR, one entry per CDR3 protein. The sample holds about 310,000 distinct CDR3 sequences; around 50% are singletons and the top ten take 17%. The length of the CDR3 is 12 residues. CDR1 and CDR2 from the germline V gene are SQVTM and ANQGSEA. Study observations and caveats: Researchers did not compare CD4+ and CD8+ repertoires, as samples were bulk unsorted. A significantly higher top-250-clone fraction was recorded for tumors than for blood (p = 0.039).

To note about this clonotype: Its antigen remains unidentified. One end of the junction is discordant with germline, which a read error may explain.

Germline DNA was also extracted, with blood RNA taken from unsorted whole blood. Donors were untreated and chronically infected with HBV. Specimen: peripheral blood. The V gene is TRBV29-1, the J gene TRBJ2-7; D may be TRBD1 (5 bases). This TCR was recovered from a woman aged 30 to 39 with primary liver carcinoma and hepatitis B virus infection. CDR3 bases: TGCAGCGTTGAAGCGAAGGGGCACGAGCAATACTTC. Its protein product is CSVEAKGHEQYF.